These 3 T cell receptor beta chains originate from one sample sequenced in a study of blood T cells in healthy people across ages. Then a second PCR, running roughly 7 to 11 cycles, was carried out with a sample-barcoded 5' primer and a J-beta primer mix. In TCRdb, the 5' RACE reads were re-called with MiXCR into one record per CDR3 protein. The sample lists some 700,000 distinct CDR3 sequences; around a fifth were seen once. The sequenced sample consisted of blood. The source of these receptors is a man aged 70-80 years in good health.

V and J are TRBV5-1 and TRBJ1-3; D unclear. Trimming pared 0 bases from V and 0 bases from J, leaving 13 bases between. From germline, CDR1 is SGHRS and CDR2 YFSETQ. This CDR3 has 17 amino acids. This chain's CDR3 is CASSLGQLTPSGNTIYF. The CDR3 bases are TGCGCCAGCAGCTTGGGGCAACTCACCCCCTCTGGAAACACCATATATTTT. The full variable domain, completed using reference TRBV5-1 and TRBJ1-3, is KAGVTQTPRYLIKTRGQQVTLSCSPISGHRSVSWYQQTPGQGLQFLFEYFSETQRNKGNFPGRFSGRQFSNSRSEMNVSTLELGDSALYLCASSLGQLTPSGNTIYFGEGSWLTVV.

The rearrangement joins TRBV20-1 to TRBJ2-6, with TRBD1 matching 10 bases. CDR1 DFQATT and CDR2 SNEGSKA come from the germline V gene (reference sequence). The CDR3 loop spans 15 amino acids. Trimming took 5 bases from V and 2 from J; bases not matched to a gene: 3. The CDR3 DNA reads as TGCAGTGCTCCGGACAGGGGGGCTGGGGCCAACGTCCTGACTTTC. Its protein is CSAPDRGAGANVLTF.

The V call is TRBV27, the J call TRBJ2-5, with 7 nucleotides matching TRBD1. With the DNA end fitting TRBJ2-7 better, the J assignment may be wrong. CDR1 is MNHEY, CDR2 SMNVEV, per germline (reference sequence). The CDR3 runs to 16 residues. The CDR3 DNA sequence: TGTGCCAGCAGGAACAATGAGGGGGCCCGCTCCTACGAGCAGTACGTC. Amino acid sequence: CASRNNEGARSYEQYV.